The 17 T cell receptor delta chains listed next were all sequenced from one sample in a study of gammadelta T cells in human blood. With CATT, TCRdb re-called clones from the RT-PCR reads. The sample holds approximately 300 delta-chain clones; around two fifths are singletons and the top ten take approximately 70%. The sample consisted of non-Vgamma9Vdelta2 gamma-delta T cells from adult blood. The receptors were sampled from a human donor.

In the case of this clone: This probably arose from a read error, given a far larger clone one base away. This chain uses TRDV1 with TRDJ1; D may be TRDD2 (5 bases). The CDR3 consists of 22 residues. From germline, CDR1 is TSWWSYY and CDR2 QGS. V was cut by 3 bases and J by 4 bases, with 36 bases left in between. CDR3 amino acids: CALGDPYRMSVLLCPRHDKLIF. The CDR3 DNA is TGTGCTCTTGGGGACCCCTACCGTATGTCTGTTCTTTTGTGTCCTCGGCACGATAAACTCATCTTT.

The J segment is TRDJ2; no V gene was assigned; the table gives TRDD3 as D, unverified against the DNA. The CDR3 covers 26 residues. The CDR3 DNA reads as TGCAGTGGTATCAACGCAGAGTACATGGGGTTTCGTAATGATGCCTGTGGTAGTGCTTTGACAGCACAACTCTTCTTT. Amino acids: CSGINAEYMGFRNDACGSALTAQLFF.

Only a few counts were recorded for this clone. A far larger clone is a single base away, which makes a read error likely. At the DNA level, this CDR3 is encoded by other sequences in the same sample as well. The chain couples TRDV1 to TRDJ1; no firm D call. The germline V and J ends were trimmed by 5 bases and 10 bases, with 23 bases remaining between them. Germline V gives CDR1 TSWWSYY, CDR2 QGS. CDR3 size: 15 residues. CDR3 protein: CALGLTSIPVSTLIF. The CDR3 nucleotides are TGTGCTCTTGGGCTAACATCAATCCCTGTTTCCACACTCATCTTT.

This clone has more than one count but fewer than ten. Given a far larger clone just one base away, this is likely a sequencing read error. Other DNA sequences in this sample translate to the same CDR3. The chain links TRDV1 to TRDJ1; 11 bases map to TRDD3. V gave up 0 bases and J gave up 14 bases; unmatched junction bases: 14. CDR3 length equals 16 residues. The germline V gene encodes CDR1 TSWWSYY and CDR2 QGS. CDR3 sequence (DNA): TGTGCTCTTGGGGAACTACAAGGGGGATACTGGGGGATATTAATCTTT. Its translation: CALGELQGGYWGILIF.

Only one count was recorded for this clone. The rearrangement links TRDV2 to TRDJ1, with 8 nucleotides matching TRDD3. J gave up 0 bases and V 2 bases, and 10 bases lay outside the gene matches. Germline V gene sequence: CDR1 GEAIGNYY, CDR2 EKD. The length of the CDR3 is 17 residues. For the CDR3, the DNA is TGTGCCTGTGACAATGTACTGGGGGGGACGTACACCGATAAACTCATCTTT. This codes for CACDNVLGGTYTDKLIF.

By sample share, this clone is large. V gene TRDV1 combines with J gene TRDJ1; 9 nucleotides align to TRDD2. With V trimmed by 4 bases and J by 0 bases, 15 bases remained unmatched. CDR1 is TSWWSYY, CDR2 QGS, per germline. This CDR3 has 19 amino acids. CDR3 protein: CALGGPFLQTLGYTDKLIF. The CDR3 DNA sequence: TGTGCTCTTGGGGGACCCTTCCTACAAACTTTGGGATACACCGATAAACTCATCTTT.

By share, this clone ranks as large. The chain joins TRDV3 to TRDJ1; 11 bases fit TRDD3. This CDR3 is 19 amino acids long. J was trimmed by 2 bases and V by 4 bases; bases with no gene match: 21. Germline assignment: CDR1 TVYSNPD and CDR2 GDNSRS (reference sequence). The CDR3 region is CASHLPTDTGGYSTDKLIF. In DNA, the CDR3 is TGTGCCTCCCACCTTCCTACGGACACTGGGGGATATTCAACCGATAAACTCATCTTT.

In this sample, this clone turned up a few times. This sequence is one base from a far larger clone and is likely a read error. The chain recombines TRDV1 with TRDJ1, with 10 positions matching TRDD3. Per germline, CDR1 TSWWSYY and CDR2 QGS. The CDR3 has 26 amino acids. V lost 3 bases to trimming and J lost 0 bases; unmatched junction nucleotides: 34. The CDR3 DNA reads as TGTGCTCTTGGGGATGGCGGGATCTACGGCTGGGGTGGATGGGGGATACAAGGGGATTACACCGATAAACTCATCTTT. Residues: CALGDGGIYGWGGWGIQGDYTDKLIF.

Note on this clone: It is likely a read error: a sequence one base away is far more abundant. The same CDR3 can be traced to other DNA sequences in this sample. The rearrangement uses TRDV1 and TRDJ1; 10 positions agree with TRDD3. CDR1 is TSWWSYY, CDR2 QGS, per germline. Losses at the gene ends were 3 bases for V and 0 bases for J; bases not matched to a gene: 34. The CDR3 is 26 residues long. The CDR3 reads CALGDGGIYGRGGWGIQGDYTDKLIF. The DNA of the CDR3 is TGTGCTCTTGGGGATGGCGGGATCTACGGTCGGGGTGGATGGGGGATACAAGGGGATTACACCGATAAACTCATCTTT.

This clone is labeled as large (0.1 to 1%). The same CDR3 arises from other DNA sequences in this sample as well. The V gene is TRDV1, the J gene TRDJ1; 13 bases are shared with TRDD3. Trimming took 0 bases from V and 0 from J; bases not matched to a gene: 25. This CDR3 spans 25 amino acids. The V gene's germline CDR1 is TSWWSYY and CDR2 QGS. This chain's CDR3 is CALGELRTYCVLGDTRRLYTDKLIF. As DNA, the CDR3 is TGTGCTCTTGGGGAACTGAGGACCTACTGTGTACTGGGGGATACGCGTCGTCTGTACACCGATAAACTCATCTTT.

A remark on this clone: A far larger clone lies a single base away; this is likely a read error. The chain recombines TRDV1 with TRDJ1; 13 positions match TRDD3. Germline CDR1 is TSWWSYY and CDR2 is QGS. This CDR3 has 20 amino acids. The V and J ends lost 4 bases and 1 base, in that order; junction bases with no gene match: 15. The CDR3 sequence is CALGGNPYWGIRGVTDKLIF. The CDR3 DNA follows: TGTGCTCTTGGGGGCAACCCGTACTGGGGGATACGCGGGGTCACCGATAAACTCATCTTT.

Concerning this clone itself: A far larger clone is one nucleotide away, so this likely arose from a read error. The gene calls are TRDV1 and TRDJ1; TRDD3 matches 13 bases. After removal of 0 bases from V and 4 bases from J, the junction contained 29 bases not matched to a gene. Germline V lookup: CDR1 TSWWSYY, CDR2 QGS. The CDR3 contains 25 residues. The CDR3 bases are TGTGCTCTTGGGGAACTGAGGACCTACTGTGTACTGGGGGATACGCGTCGTCTGTACATCGATAAACTCATCTTT. It codes for CALGELRTYCVLGDTRRLYIDKLIF.

This clone has just a few counts. A far larger clone is one base from this, pointing to a likely read error. The chain recombines TRDV2 with TRDJ2; no reliable D call. This CDR3 has 14 amino acids. Trimming took off 3 bases at V and 12 bases at J, with 19 bases between the two ends. Germline CDR1 GEAIGNYY, CDR2 EKD. CDR3 sequence: CACDSLVYTDKLFF. In DNA, the CDR3 is TGTGCCTGTGACTCTTTAGTGTACACCGATAAACTCTTCTTT.

Regarding this clone: With a far larger clone one base away, a read error is the likely cause. The chain has TRDV1 and TRDJ1; 9 bases line up with TRDD3. Germline CDR1 and CDR2: TSWWSYY and QGS. V shed 4 bases, J shed 1 base, and the junction held 19 bases outside the gene matches. CDR3 length equals 20 residues. CDR3 bases: TGTGCTCTTGGGGGCAACTCGTACTGGGGGACACGCGGGGTCACCGATAAACTCATCTTT. Translation gives CALGGNSYWGTRGVTDKLIF.

Regarding this clone: With a far larger clone one base away, a read error is the likely cause. The chain employs TRDV2 and TRDJ1, with D perhaps TRDD3 (6 bases). The germline V gene has CDR1 GEAIGNYY and CDR2 EKD. This CDR3 comprises 14 residues. CDR3 protein: CASDTGGETDKLIF. The CDR3, as DNA: TGTGCCAGTGACACCGGGGGAGAGACCGATAAACTCATCTTT.

This clone was detected only a few times. A clone one base away is much larger, so this may be a read error. The chain uses TRDV1 and TRDJ1; D is perhaps TRDD3 (5 bases). This CDR3 region has 24 residues. V was pared by 4 bases and J by 0 bases, with 39 bases between. From germline, CDR1 is TSWWSYY and CDR2 QGS. CDR3 protein: CALGGPSAGTRDGAFLEYTDKLIF. CDR3 DNA sequence: TGTGCTCTTGGGGGACCCTCCGCTGGAACCAGGGATGGGGCGTTTTTAGAGTACACCGATAAACTCATCTTT.

The chain joins TRDV3 to TRDJ1; TRDD2 is a possible D gene (5 bases). The CDR3 has 12 amino acids. Germline assignment: CDR1 TVYSNPD and CDR2 GDNSRS (reference sequence). Trimming left V 3 bases short and J 11 bases short, with 19 bases between. The CDR3 region is CAFLRCVANLIF. CDR3 coding DNA: TGTGCCTTCCTACGCTGCGTGGCGAATCTCATCTTT.